Below are 14 T cell receptor beta chains sequenced from a single sample in a study of blood T cell repertoires in COVID-19. TCRdb's copy holds only in-frame clones and misses some; the assay was immunoSEQ multiplex PCR. The sample has 95,000 to 150,000 clones, over 70% seen once. Sequencing used peripheral blood. These TCRs come from a man older than 75 with active or convalescent COVID-19.

The V call is TRBV5-1, the J call TRBJ2-5, with 7 bases that match TRBD1. The CDR3 is 13 amino acids. Losses at the gene ends were 8 bases for V and 1 base for J; bases not matched to a gene: 5. CDR1 is SGHRS and CDR2 is YFSETQ in the germline V gene. The CDR3 nucleotides are TGCGCCAGTGGACAGGAAACCCAAGAGACCCAGTACTTC. Protein: CASGQETQETQYF. The full variable domain, its missing parts supplied by reference TRBV5-1 and TRBJ2-5, is KAGVTQTPRYLIKTRGQQVTLSCSPISGHRSVSWYQQTPGQGLQFLFEYFSETQRNKGNFPGRFSGRQFSNSRSEMNVSTLELGDSALYLCASGQETQETQYFGPGTRLLVL.

The J gene is TRBJ2-5, the V gene TRBV13; TRBD2 agrees at 9 bases. The germline gives CDR1 PRHDT, CDR2 FYEKMQ (reference sequence). This CDR3 is built from 16 residues. The junction had 8 bases not matched to a gene; V was cut back by 4 bases and J by 2 bases. The DNA of the CDR3 is TGTGCCAGCAGCTCCGGTGGGCTAGCGGGGCAAGAGACCCAGTACTTC. It specifies CASSSGGLAGQETQYF.

The chain carries TRBV5-1 and TRBJ1-1, with 7 bases identical to TRBD1. Germline V lookup: CDR1 SGHRS, CDR2 YFSETQ. The CDR3 runs 13 residues. V lost 4 bases to trimming and J lost 3 bases; unmatched junction nucleotides: 3. The CDR3 bases are TGCGCCAGCAGCCCCGGACAGGACACTGAAGCTTTCTTT. It yields the protein CASSPGQDTEAFF.

This clone was seen more than once but under ten times. The same CDR3 also results from other DNA sequences found in this sample. The V gene is TRBV3-1 (or the pseudogene TRBV3-2), the J gene TRBJ2-2; D is perhaps TRBD1 (6 bases). The CDR3 extends over 14 amino acids. V was cut by 4 bases and J by 7 bases, with 13 bases left in between. Per the germline V gene, CDR1 is LGHDT and CDR2 is YNNKEL (reference sequence). DNA of the CDR3: TGTGCCAGCAGCCCAGCTGGGGGCCGCGGGGAGCTGTTTTTT. Its protein is CASSPAGGRGELFF.

The gene calls are TRBV3-1 (or the pseudogene TRBV3-2) and TRBJ1-5; D ambiguous. V lost 3 bases, J lost 6 bases, and 12 bases lay in between. CDR3 length: 14 amino acids. CDR1 and CDR2 (germline): LGHDT, YNNKEL (reference sequence). For the CDR3, the DNA is TGTGCCAGCAGCCAGTTCCTCGGAGGTCAGCCCCAGCATTTT. Protein sequence: CASSQFLGGQPQHF.

The V gene is TRBV2, the J gene TRBJ2-5; 7 bases match TRBD1. The ends lost 7 bases at V and 2 bases at J; junction bases unmatched: 1. Germline CDR1 reads SNHLY; CDR2 reads FYNNEI. The CDR3 sequence is 12 residues long. The chain's CDR3 is CASKGQQETQYF. As DNA, the CDR3 is TGTGCCAGCAAGGGACAGCAAGAGACCCAGTACTTC.

V and J are TRBV6-6 and TRBJ2-4, with 12 positions matching TRBD2. Germline CDR1 MNHNY, CDR2 SVGAGI (reference sequence). The ends lost 5 bases at V and 3 bases at J; junction bases unmatched: 5. This CDR3 is 16 amino acids long. The chain's CDR3 is CASSVLAGGDKNIQYF. DNA for the CDR3: TGTGCCAGCAGTGTACTAGCGGGGGGTGACAAAAACATTCAGTACTTC.

This rearrangement joins TRBV6-5 to TRBJ2-7; 9 bases are shared with TRBD2. Germline V gene data show CDR1 as MNHEY and CDR2 as SVGAGI. The CDR3 is 15 amino acids. Unmatched junction bases numbered 11, after V lost 7 bases and J lost 4 bases. The CDR3 region has the DNA TGTGCCAGCAACCGCGGGGGGGCGCAATGGTACGAGCAGTACTTC. Protein product: CASNRGGAQWYEQYF.

The V gene is TRBV2, the J gene TRBJ2-1, with D possibly matching TRBD2 (6 bases). Germline CDR1 SNHLY, CDR2 FYNNEI. The V and J ends lost 6 bases and 15 bases respectively, with 21 bases between them. The length of the CDR3 is 13 residues. DNA for the CDR3: TGTGCCAGCAGCCCCGGGACTCCTCGACCCCCGTTCTTC. Encoded protein: CASSPGTPRPPFF.

This chain uses TRBV29-1 with TRBJ2-7; D gene uncertain. V was shortened by 7 bases and J by 5 bases, with 9 bases between the two germline ends. The CDR3 has 10 amino acids. Germline V CDR1 and CDR2: SQVTM, ANQGSEA. The CDR3 here is CSAVLDEQYF. The CDR3 DNA reads TGCAGCGCCGTCCTTGACGAGCAGTACTTC.

The J gene is TRBJ2-5, the V gene TRBV5-6; D may be TRBD2 (5 bases). Germline V gene lookup returns CDR1 SGHDT and CDR2 YYEEEE. Trimming pared 4 bases from V and 0 bases from J, leaving 13 bases between. This CDR3 contains 15 residues. This chain's CDR3 is CASSPGRRYQETQYF. CDR3 DNA sequence: TGTGCCAGCAGCCCTGGACGGAGGTACCAAGAGACCCAGTACTTC.

This sequence joins TRBV5-1 and TRBJ1-1, with no clear D. This CDR3 spans 14 amino acids. With 2 bases removed from V and 1 base from J, the gap between germline ends came to 9 bases. CDR1 SGHRS and CDR2 YFSETQ come from the germline V gene. The CDR3 here is CASSLVGRNTEAFF. CDR3 nucleotides: TGCGCCAGCAGCTTAGTTGGGAGGAACACTGAAGCTTTCTTT.

The chain employs TRBV15 and TRBJ1-5; 9 bases are a match to TRBD1. Trimming cost V 8 bases and J 3 bases; bases outside gene matches: 2. The CDR3 is 13 residues long. Germline lookup yields CDR1 LNHNV and CDR2 YYDKDF (reference sequence). CDR3 sequence (DNA): TGTGCCACCGGACAGGGGAACAATCAGCCCCAGCATTTT. Protein product: CATGQGNNQPQHF.

This clone has a single count. The chain recombines TRBV19 with TRBJ1-2; 9 bases fit TRBD1. Germline assignment: CDR1 LNHDA and CDR2 SQIVND (reference sequence). V was pared by 6 bases and J by 2 bases, with 1 base of the junction left unmatched. The CDR3 is made up of 13 amino acids. Written as DNA, the CDR3 is TGTGCCAGTAGGGACAGGGGAAACTATGGCTACACCTTC. It encodes CASRDRGNYGYTF.